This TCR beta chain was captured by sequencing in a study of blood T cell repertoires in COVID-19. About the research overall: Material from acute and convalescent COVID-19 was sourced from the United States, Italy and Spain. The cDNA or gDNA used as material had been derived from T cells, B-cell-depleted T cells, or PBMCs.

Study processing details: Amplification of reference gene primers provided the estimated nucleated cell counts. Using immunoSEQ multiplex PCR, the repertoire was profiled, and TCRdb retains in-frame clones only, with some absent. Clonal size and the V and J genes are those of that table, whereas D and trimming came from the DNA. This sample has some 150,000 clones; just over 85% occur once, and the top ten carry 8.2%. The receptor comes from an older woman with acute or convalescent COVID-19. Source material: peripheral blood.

DNA of the CDR3: TGTGCCAGCTCACCATTAGCCAGCCAACCTTACCAAGAGACCCAGTACTTC. It yields the protein CASSPLASQPYQETQYF. The genes are TRBV18 and TRBJ2-5; D not resolved. The V gene lost 2 bases and the J gene lost 0 bases, with 16 bases spanning the gap. The CDR3 runs 17 residues. Germline CDR1 reads KGHSH; CDR2 reads LQKENI.